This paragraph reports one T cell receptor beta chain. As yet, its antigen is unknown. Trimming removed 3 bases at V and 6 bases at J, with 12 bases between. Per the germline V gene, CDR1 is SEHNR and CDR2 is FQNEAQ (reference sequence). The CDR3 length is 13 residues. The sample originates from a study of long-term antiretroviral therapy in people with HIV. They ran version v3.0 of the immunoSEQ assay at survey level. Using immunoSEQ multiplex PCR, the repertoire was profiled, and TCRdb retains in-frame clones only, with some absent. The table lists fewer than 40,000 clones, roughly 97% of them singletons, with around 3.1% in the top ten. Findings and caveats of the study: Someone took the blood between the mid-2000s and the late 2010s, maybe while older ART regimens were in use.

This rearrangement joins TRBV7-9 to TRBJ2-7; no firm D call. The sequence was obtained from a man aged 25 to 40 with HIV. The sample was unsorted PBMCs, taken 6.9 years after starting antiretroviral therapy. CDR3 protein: CASSLGWESEQYF. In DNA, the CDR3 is TGTGCCAGCAGCTTGGGGTGGGAATCCGAGCAGTACTTC.